This TCR beta chain was sequenced for a study of T cell clonality in common variable immunodeficiency. Caucasian heritage predominated among both patients and controls. Method: immunoSEQ multiplex PCR; TCRdb's copy keeps in-frame clones and lacks some. The repertoire consists of under 60,000 clones, none detected only once. This clone has at least ten counts. Its antigen remains unknown. Study-level points and caveats: Repertoire-complication correlations in CVID were limited by patient heterogeneity. Compared with controls, CVID subjects had fewer shared TCRbeta clones. TCRbeta clonality was increased in CVID versus healthy controls.

Sequencing used peripheral blood mononuclear cells. This receptor was identified in a person between 18 and 70 years old in good health.

The CDR3 sequence: CASSGQGANDEQFF. CDR3 bases read: TGTGCCAGCAGTGGACAGGGGGCAAACGATGAG. V usage is TRBV12-3 or TRBV12-4 and J usage is TRBJ2-1, with TRBD1 matching over 11 bases. The CDR3 extends 3 residues past the end of the read, so its final part is completed from the germline J gene. With V trimmed by 5 bases and J by 8 bases, 5 bases remained unmatched. This CDR3 comprises 14 residues.